The T cell receptor beta chain under discussion was sequenced for a study of shared clonotypes between healthy human individuals. Study overall: Per donor, three plates held CD4 naive cells, three held CD4 memory, two held CD8 naive and one held CD8 memory.

The CDR3 loop spans 14 amino acids. V dropped 5 bases and J dropped 7 bases, with 17 bases sitting between them. Germline V CDR1 and CDR2: LNHDA, SQIVND (reference sequence). Generated by immunoSEQ multiplex PCR, the TCRdb table keeps only in-frame clones and is missing some. The sample consists of about a million clones, around three quarters of them appearing once. The chain uses TRBV19 and TRBJ1-2; D perhaps matches TRBD1 (6 bases). Sample: memory CD4+ T cells from PBMCs. Subset indicated: CD45RA-negative fraction. This sequence was found in a man between 18 and 35 years old in good health. Some clones in this sample may be carry-over from other donors' samples. The CDR3 region is CASSPGGGVSGYTF. CDR3 nucleotides: TGTGCCAGTAGTCCGGGGGGCGGCGTGTCTGGCTACACCTTC.